The 28 T cell receptor beta chains reported below all come from one sample, sequenced in a study of cytomegalovirus exposure and HLA in healthy donors. The PCR employed 60 Vbeta primers together with 13 Jbeta primers. Some clones are missing from TCRdb's copy, which holds only in-frame ones; the method was immunoSEQ multiplex PCR. This sample has over 150,000 clones, with roughly 80% found just once. The specimen sequenced was PBMCs. Receptor source: a man aged 18 to 29 in good health and CMV-seropositive.

This clone was seen a handful of times. The chain recombines TRBV4-2 with TRBJ2-7; 15 bases agree with TRBD2. The CDR3 spans 14 residues. The germline CDR1 and CDR2 sequences are LGHNA and YNFKEQ. Unmatched junction bases numbered 2, after V lost 4 bases and J lost 7 bases. The CDR3 region is CASSPGLAGGEQYF. CDR3 bases: TGTGCCAGCAGCCCGGGACTAGCGGGGGGAGAGCAGTACTTC.

The chain employs TRBV5-6 and TRBJ2-1, with TRBD2 matching 7 bases. The CDR3 has 13 amino acids. J was trimmed by 15 bases and V by 4 bases; bases with no gene match: 13. The V gene's germline CDR1 is SGHDT and CDR2 YYEEEE. CDR3 bases: TGTGCCAGCAGCCCCTTTGGGGGAGGGCCTCGGTTCTTC. This translates into CASSPFGGGPRFF.

This clone was seen more than once but under ten times. In DNA form, the CDR3 reads TGTGCCAGCAGTAACCCCGACAGGGACTATGGCTACACCTTC. This sequence encodes CASSNPDRDYGYTF. The chain employs TRBV2 and TRBJ1-2, with 7 bases fitting TRBD1. The CDR3 covers 14 residues. V shed 5 bases and J 3 bases; nucleotides not matched to a gene: 6. Germline CDR1 reads SNHLY; CDR2 reads FYNNEI.

This clone came up a few times. The rearrangement joins TRBV6-5 to TRBJ1-1; 7 bases fit TRBD1. The CDR3 is made up of 15 amino acids. Germline CDR1 MNHEY, CDR2 SVGAGI. Trimming took 6 bases from V and 3 from J; bases not matched to a gene: 10. CDR3 DNA: TGTGCCAGCAGACCTAACAGGGGACACTACACTGAAGCTTTCTTT. This sequence encodes CASRPNRGHYTEAFF.

Written as DNA, the CDR3 is TGTGCCAGTAGTATAATGGGGGGATCTGGAAACACCATATATTTT. Its translation is CASSIMGGSGNTIYF. The chain recombines TRBV19 with TRBJ1-3; tentatively, D is TRBD1 (5 bases). This CDR3 spans 15 amino acids. Germline V lookup: CDR1 LNHDA, CDR2 SQIVND (reference sequence). V was cut by 2 bases and J by 1 base, with 9 bases left in between.

The V call is TRBV5-1, the J call TRBJ1-2; 7 bases align to TRBD1. Per germline, CDR1 SGHRS and CDR2 YFSETQ. The junction had 1 base not matched to a gene; V was cut back by 3 bases and J by 2 bases. CDR3 length equals 13 residues. The CDR3 loop is CASSSGQNYGYTF. CDR3 DNA sequence: TGCGCCAGCAGCTCGGGACAGAACTATGGCTACACCTTC.

This chain connects TRBV18 to TRBJ2-5; possible D gene TRBD1, 5 bases. Deletions cut 6 bases from V and 10 bases from J, with 12 bases between. Per the germline V gene, CDR1 is KGHSH and CDR2 is LQKENI. The CDR3 loop spans 11 amino acids. CDR3 loop: CASSPQGFQYF. The CDR3 bases are TGTGCCAGCTCCCCTCAGGGATTCCAGTACTTC.

This clone was counted once. The chain couples TRBV19 to TRBJ1-1; no definite D call. The V and J ends lost 7 bases and 7 bases respectively, with 13 bases between them. The CDR3 has 12 residues. Germline loops: CDR1 LNHDA, CDR2 SQIVND (reference sequence). The CDR3 region is CASTISAGEAFF. In nucleotides, the CDR3 is TGTGCCAGTACCATAAGCGCGGGTGAAGCTTTCTTT.

This chain links TRBV21-1 with TRBJ2-2; TRBD1, the table's D call, lacks a check against the DNA. TRBV21-1 is a pseudogene locus. There are 17 residues in the CDR3. The CDR3 sequence: CASSKSGRQGGAGELFF. The CDR3 DNA is TGTGCCAGCAGCAAATCGGGCCGACAGGGAGGTGCCGGGGAGCTGTTTTTT.

This clone was found once. The rearrangement joins TRBV7-7 to TRBJ2-2; possibly TRBD1 for D (6 bases). The germline V gene encodes CDR1 SSHAT and CDR2 FNYEAQ (reference sequence). The V end was cut by 5 bases, the J end by 1 base, with 8 bases between. The CDR3 contains 14 residues. This chain's CDR3 is CASSRDKNTGELFF. As DNA, the CDR3 is TGTGCCAGCAGCCGGGACAAGAACACCGGGGAGCTGTTTTTT.

This chain uses TRBV19 with TRBJ2-7; possibly TRBD1 for D (5 bases). Germline V gives CDR1 LNHDA, CDR2 SQIVND (reference sequence). The CDR3 is 13 residues long. The V gene lost 9 bases and the J gene lost 1 base, with 13 bases spanning the gap. This CDR3 reads CASALGPSYEQYF. DNA for the CDR3: TGTGCCAGCGCTTTGGGGCCTTCCTACGAGCAGTACTTC.

The sample holds one count of this clone. The J gene is TRBJ2-1, the V gene TRBV9, with 9 bases matching TRBD2. CDR1 and CDR2 from the germline V gene are SGDLS and YYNGEE. J lost 7 bases, V lost 1 base, and 9 bases had no gene match. The CDR3 length is 16 residues. In DNA form, the CDR3 reads TGTGCCAGCAGCGTATCGGGTAGCGGGGGAGCGAATGAGCAGTTCTTC. It is translated as CASSVSGSGGANEQFF. Drawing the rest from reference TRBV9 and TRBJ2-1, the complete variable domain is DSGVTQTPKHLITATGQRVTLRCSPRSGDLSVYWYQQSLDQGLQFLIQYYNGEERAKGNILERFSAQQFPDLHSELNLSSLELGDSALYFCASSVSGSGGANEQFFGPGTRLTVL.

The chain links TRBV5-4 to TRBJ2-5; 8 nucleotides agree with TRBD1. The end of the DNA is better explained by TRBJ2-7, so the J call may be wrong. Germline V gene data show CDR1 as SGHNT and CDR2 as YYREEE (reference sequence). The length of the CDR3 is 15 residues. Here the CDR3 DNA reads TGTGCCAGCAGCTTGATCGGGACAGGTGCCAACGAGCAGTACTTC. This translates into CASSLIGTGANEQYF.

The gene calls are TRBV11-2 and TRBJ2-1, with a weak D call TRBD2 (6 bases). CDR3 length equals 14 residues. CDR1 and CDR2 from the germline V gene are SGHAT and FQNNGV. Deletions cut 5 bases from V and 4 bases from J, with 12 bases between. The CDR3 DNA is TGTGCCAGCAGCCCTACGAGCGGGTACAATGAGCAGTTCTTC. Its translation: CASSPTSGYNEQFF. Full variable domain (remainder filled in from reference TRBV11-2 and TRBJ2-1): EAGVAQSPRYKIIEKRQSVAFWCNPISGHATLYWYQQILGQGPKLLIQFQNNGVVDDSQLPKDRFSAERLKGVDSTLKIQPAKLEDSAVYLCASSPTSGYNEQFFGPGTRLTVL.

This clone showed up just a few times. The rearrangement joins TRBV7-9 to TRBJ2-2; D call uncertain. The CDR3 extends over 13 amino acids. Trimming cost V 6 bases and J 9 bases, with 14 bases left between them. Germline CDR1 and CDR2: SEHNR and FQNEAQ (reference sequence). Here the CDR3 DNA reads TGTGCCAGCAGTCCCCAGCACGACAGGGAGCTGTTTTTT. It specifies CASSPQHDRELFF. Complete variable domain (other parts from reference TRBV7-9 and TRBJ2-2): DTGVSQNPRHKITKRGQNVTFRCDPISEHNRLYWYRQTLGQGPEFLTYFQNEAQLEKSRLLSDRFSAERPKGSFSTLEIQRTEQGDSAMYLCASSPQHDRELFFGEGSRLTVL.

The V and J genes are TRBV19 and TRBJ2-2; perhaps TRBD2 as D (7 bases). The V gene's germline CDR1 is LNHDA and CDR2 SQIVND (reference sequence). V dropped 3 bases and J dropped 4 bases, with 15 bases sitting between them. This CDR3 is 16 amino acids long. The CDR3 region is CASSMTGGYVTGELFF. In nucleotides, the CDR3 is TGTGCCAGTAGTATGACGGGGGGCTATGTCACCGGGGAGCTGTTTTTT.

In this sample, this clone turned up a few times. In DNA, the CDR3 is TGTGCCAGCAGTTTCTTAAGGACTCGGGACACAGATACGCAGTATTTT. Translated: CASSFLRTRDTDTQYF. V gene TRBV27 combines with J gene TRBJ2-3; D perhaps matches TRBD2 (5 bases). Germline V gives CDR1 MNHEY, CDR2 SMNVEV (reference sequence). V gave up 3 bases and J gave up 2 bases, with 15 bases separating them. The CDR3 contains 16 residues.

This clone was observed a few times. The rearrangement joins TRBV6-6 to TRBJ2-7; 7 bases align to TRBD1. V was clipped by 7 bases and J by 2 bases; unmatched bases: 8. CDR1 is MNHNY and CDR2 is SVGAGI in the germline V gene (reference sequence). The CDR3 length is 14 residues. The CDR3 nucleotides read TGTGCCAGCACCGGGCAGGGGGTTACCTACGAGCAGTACTTC. Residues: CASTGQGVTYEQYF.

J is TRBJ1-2 and V is TRBV27; D is possibly TRBD1 (5 bases). Germline lookup yields CDR1 MNHEY and CDR2 SMNVEV (reference sequence). CDR3 size: 14 residues. V was cut by 0 bases and J by 9 bases, with 14 bases left in between. The CDR3 loop is CASSLSWRDSRYTF. CDR3 DNA: TGTGCCAGCAGTTTATCGTGGAGAGACAGTCGCTACACCTTC.

This chain connects TRBV9 to TRBJ1-2, with 7 bases fitting TRBD1. Germline CDR1 and CDR2: SGDLS and YYNGEE. The length of the CDR3 is 15 residues. V shed 1 base and J 7 bases; nucleotides not matched to a gene: 10. Written as DNA, the CDR3 is TGTGCCAGCAGCGTAAGGGGTACGCCAGGGGGTGGCTACACCTTC. Translation: CASSVRGTPGGGYTF.

This sequence joins TRBV5-1 and TRBJ2-1; 11 nucleotides agree with TRBD2. The length of the CDR3 is 16 residues. Germline CDR1 reads SGHRS; CDR2 reads YFSETQ. The V and J ends lost 5 bases and 1 base, in that order; junction bases with no gene match: 5. CDR3 residues: CASSSGRAGSYNEQFF. The CDR3 DNA is TGCGCCAGCAGTAGCGGGAGGGCCGGATCCTACAATGAGCAGTTCTTC.

J is TRBJ2-7 and V is TRBV7-8; TRBD2 aligns across 11 bases. J lost 3 bases, V lost 0 bases, and 4 bases had no gene match. This CDR3 has 16 amino acids. Looked up from germline, CDR1 is SGHVS and CDR2 is FQNEAQ. This chain's CDR3 is CASSLAPGLADYEQYF. The CDR3 DNA is TGTGCCAGCAGCTTAGCCCCGGGACTAGCGGACTACGAGCAGTACTTC.

J is TRBJ1-2 and V is TRBV30, with 10 bases lining up with TRBD1. Losses at the gene ends were 2 bases for V and 10 bases for J; bases not matched to a gene: 10. CDR3 length equals 14 residues. Germline V gene lookup returns CDR1 GTSNPN and CDR2 SVGIG (reference sequence). DNA of the CDR3: TGTGCCTGGAGTTACTCTAGGACAGGGGGAGACTACACCTTC. This translates into CAWSYSRTGGDYTF. The full variable domain, in which reference TRBV30 and TRBJ1-2 provide the parts outside the CDR3, is SQTIHQWPATLVQPVGSPLSLECTVEGTSNPNLYWYRQAAGRGLQLLFYSVGIGQISSEVPQNLSASRPQDRQFILSSKKLLLSDSGFYLCAWSYSRTGGDYTFGSGTRLTVV.

This chain links TRBV19 with TRBJ2-7, with 7 bases aligning to TRBD1. The CDR3 has 13 amino acids. V shed 9 bases and J 3 bases; nucleotides not matched to a gene: 8. The germline V gene has CDR1 LNHDA and CDR2 SQIVND (reference sequence). CDR3 sequence reads: CASGPRDSYEQYF. CDR3 DNA: TGTGCCAGCGGACCCCGGGACAGCTACGAGCAGTACTTC.

Details on this clone: Other DNA sequences of this sample code for an identical CDR3. The rearrangement uses TRBV6-5 and TRBJ1-3; tentatively, D is TRBD1 (5 bases). There are 15 residues in the CDR3. CDR1 MNHEY and CDR2 SVGAGI come from the germline V gene. The V gene lost 6 bases and the J gene lost 1 base, with 13 bases spanning the gap. CDR3 DNA sequence: TGTGCCAGCAGCCTGGGGGGGGGATCTGGAAACACCATATATTTT. Residues: CASSLGGGSGNTIYF.

The V call is TRBV2, the J call TRBJ1-5, with 7 bases that match TRBD1. There are 13 residues in the CDR3. The germline gives CDR1 SNHLY, CDR2 FYNNEI. The J segment lost 1 base and the V segment lost 6 bases, leaving 0 bases of the junction unmatched. This chain's CDR3 is CASRGQSNQPQHF. The CDR3 DNA reads TGTGCCAGCAGGGGACAGAGCAATCAGCCCCAGCATTTT.

The chain recombines TRBV19 with TRBJ1-6; tentative D call: TRBD1 (5 bases). CDR3 length equals 13 residues. The V end was cut by 6 bases, the J end by 7 bases, with 10 bases between. Per the germline V gene, CDR1 is LNHDA and CDR2 is SQIVND (reference sequence). The CDR3 bases are TGTGCCAGTAGATCGGGGGGAAATTCACCCCTCCACTTT. It encodes CASRSGGNSPLHF.

Turning to this clone: Germline is not matched at one junction end, which may reflect a read error. The chain joins TRBV19 to TRBJ2-1, with 8 nucleotides matching TRBD1. This CDR3 comprises 16 residues. The germline CDR1 and CDR2 sequences are LNHDA and SQIVND (reference sequence). The CDR3 is CASSPRETGAYNEQFF. The CDR3 DNA reads TGTGCGAGTAGTCCGAGGGAGACAGGGGCTTACAATGAGCAGTTCTTC.